A selection of T cell receptor beta chains follows, all from one sample in a study of control samples from healthy donors and cancer patients. TCRdb's table, derived via immunoSEQ multiplex PCR, lists solely in-frame clones and lacks some. The sample lists about 130,000 clones; roughly 95% were seen once. What was sequenced was blood. Source of these receptors: a man younger than 40 in good health. CDR3s include the opening cysteine and the closing phenylalanine or tryptophan. D genes are given only for firm matches. For some rows the clone size is stated as once, few or many, or as a class when expanded; others skip it.

j_gene: TRBJ1-2; abundance: NA; d_gene: NA; v_gene: TRBV5-1; CDR3aa: CASSWSQGSYGYTF; CDR3nt: TGCGCCAGCAGCTGGAGCCAGGGAAGCTATGGCTACACCTTC
j_gene: TRBJ2-3; abundance: NA; d_gene: TRBD2; v_gene: TRBV7-9; CDR3aa: CASRSTAREGTDTQYF; CDR3nt: TGTGCCAGCAGGTCAACTGCCCGGGAGGGTACAGATACGCAGTATTTT
j_gene: TRBJ2-3; abundance: NA; d_gene: NA; v_gene: TRBV19; CDR3aa: CASSMGDSTDTQYF; CDR3nt: TGTGCCAGTAGTATGGGGGACAGCACAGATACGCAGTATTTT
j_gene: TRBJ1-1; abundance: NA; d_gene: NA; v_gene: TRBV7-2; CDR3aa: CASSSYRVNTEAFF; CDR3nt: TGTGCCAGCAGCTCGTACAGGGTGAACACTGAAGCTTTCTTT
j_gene: TRBJ2-7; abundance: NA; d_gene: NA; v_gene: TRBV13; CDR3aa: CASSPGVQGSYEQYF; CDR3nt: TGTGCCAGCAGCCCGGGGGTACAGGGGTCCTACGAGCAGTACTTC
j_gene: TRBJ1-1; abundance: NA; d_gene: NA; v_gene: TRBV29-1; CDR3aa: CSVVGRMNTEAFF; CDR3nt: TGCAGCGTTGTAGGAAGAATGAACACTGAAGCTTTCTTT
j_gene: TRBJ2-1; abundance: NA; d_gene: TRBD2; v_gene: TRBV18; CDR3aa: CASSSGTSGNNEQFF; CDR3nt: TGTGCCAGCTCGTCCGGGACTAGCGGAAACAATGAGCAGTTCTTC
j_gene: TRBJ2-1; abundance: NA; d_gene: TRBD2; v_gene: TRBV28; CDR3aa: CASQKRGGSYNEQFF; CDR3nt: TGTGCCAGTCAAAAGCGGGGGGGATCCTACAATGAGCAGTTCTTC
j_gene: TRBJ1-6; abundance: NA; d_gene: NA; v_gene: TRBV2; CDR3aa: CAREEGVSSYNSPLHF; CDR3nt: TGTGCCAGAGAAGAGGGGGTTAGCTCCTATAATTCACCCCTCCACTTT
j_gene: TRBJ1-2; abundance: NA; d_gene: NA; v_gene: TRBV6-2/TRBV6-3; CDR3aa: CASSYSRTWGGYTF; CDR3nt: TGTGCCAGCAGTTACTCTCGGACTTGGGGGGGCTACACCTTC
j_gene: TRBJ1-3; abundance: NA; d_gene: NA; v_gene: TRBV7-6; CDR3aa: CASSFAQGFGNTIYF; CDR3nt: TGTGCCAGCAGCTTTGCACAGGGTTTTGGAAACACCATATATTTT
j_gene: TRBJ1-1; abundance: NA; d_gene: NA; v_gene: TRBV11-2; CDR3aa: CASSLVGGGYTEAFF; CDR3nt: TGTGCCAGCAGCTTAGTGGGAGGGGGGTACACTGAAGCTTTCTTT
j_gene: TRBJ2-7; abundance: NA; d_gene: TRBD2; v_gene: TRBV7-2; CDR3aa: CASSLESGGTYEQYF; CDR3nt: TGTGCCAGCAGCTTAGAAAGCGGGGGAACCTACGAGCAGTACTTC
j_gene: TRBJ2-3; abundance: NA; d_gene: NA; v_gene: TRBV18; CDR3aa: CASSRVPQDPQYF; CDR3nt: TGTGCCAGCTCACGCGTCCCCCAGGACCCGCAGTATTTT
j_gene: TRBJ1-4; abundance: NA; d_gene: NA; v_gene: TRBV28; CDR3aa: CASSTPHPPYNEKLFF; CDR3nt: TGTGCCAGCAGTACCCCGCATCCCCCCTATAATGAAAAACTGTTTTTT
j_gene: TRBJ1-4; abundance: NA; d_gene: NA; v_gene: TRBV29-1; CDR3aa: CSVVGIGEKLFF; CDR3nt: TGCAGCGTTGTAGGGATAGGTGAAAAACTGTTTTTT
j_gene: TRBJ2-1; abundance: NA; d_gene: NA; v_gene: TRBV14; CDR3aa: CASSQDRRRNEQFF; CDR3nt: TGTGCCAGCAGCCAAGATCGGAGGAGGAATGAGCAGTTCTTC
j_gene: TRBJ2-3; abundance: NA; d_gene: NA; v_gene: TRBV14; CDR3aa: CASSQDWGRVTDTQYF; CDR3nt: TGTGCCAGCAGCCAAGATTGGGGCAGGGTAACAGATACGCAGTATTTT
j_gene: TRBJ2-7; abundance: NA; d_gene: NA; v_gene: TRBV4-3; CDR3aa: CASSQGQGAYEQYF; CDR3nt: TGCGCCAGCAGCCAAGGTCAGGGAGCCTACGAGCAGTACTTC
j_gene: TRBJ1-4; abundance: NA; d_gene: NA; v_gene: TRBV6-2/TRBV6-3; CDR3aa: CASSSTGMDANEKLFF; CDR3nt: TGTGCCAGCAGTTCGACCGGTATGGATGCTAATGAAAAACTGTTTTTT
j_gene: TRBJ2-3; abundance: NA; d_gene: TRBD2; v_gene: TRBV9; CDR3aa: CASSQPGGGGGTGTDTQYF; CDR3nt: TGTGCCAGCAGCCAACCCGGGGGGGGTGGCGGAACAGGCACAGATACGCAGTATTTT
j_gene: TRBJ1-1; abundance: NA; d_gene: TRBD1; v_gene: TRBV18; CDR3aa: CASSPSGGVMNTEAFF; CDR3nt: TGTGCCAGCTCACCTTCAGGGGGCGTCATGAACACTGAAGCTTTCTTT
j_gene: TRBJ2-3; abundance: NA; d_gene: NA; v_gene: TRBV30; CDR3aa: CAWNFQGGSTDTQYF; CDR3nt: TGTGCCTGGAATTTCCAGGGGGGAAGCACAGATACGCAGTATTTT
j_gene: TRBJ2-1; abundance: once; d_gene: TRBD2; v_gene: TRBV5-1; CDR3aa: CASSLERGAYNEQFF; CDR3nt: TGCGCCAGCAGCTTGGAGCGGGGGGCCTACAATGAGCAGTTCTTC
j_gene: TRBJ2-5; abundance: NA; d_gene: NA; v_gene: TRBV18; CDR3aa: CASSPKGSQETQYF; CDR3nt: TGTGCCAGCTCACCAAAGGGCAGCCAAGAGACCCAGTACTTC
j_gene: TRBJ2-2; abundance: NA; d_gene: NA; v_gene: TRBV28; CDR3aa: CASSLTGELFF; CDR3nt: TGTGCCAGCAGTTTAACCGGGGAGCTGTTTTTT
j_gene: TRBJ2-1; abundance: NA; d_gene: NA; v_gene: TRBV5-1; CDR3aa: CASSRTRGNEQFF; CDR3nt: TGCGCCAGCAGCCGCACTAGGGGCAATGAGCAGTTCTTC
j_gene: TRBJ2-2; abundance: NA; d_gene: TRBD2; v_gene: TRBV7-8; CDR3aa: CASSPRTSGGVMNTGELFF; CDR3nt: TGTGCCAGCAGCCCCCGGACTAGCGGGGGTGTCATGAACACCGGGGAGCTGTTTTTT
j_gene: TRBJ2-5; abundance: NA; d_gene: NA; v_gene: TRBV19; CDR3aa: CASSSGSQETQYF; CDR3nt: TGTGCCAGTAGTAGCGGATCCCAAGAGACCCAGTACTTC
j_gene: TRBJ1-2; abundance: NA; d_gene: NA; v_gene: TRBV5-4; CDR3aa: CASSLEQFYGYTF; CDR3nt: TGTGCCAGCAGCTTGGAACAGTTCTATGGCTACACCTTC
j_gene: TRBJ1-6; abundance: NA; d_gene: TRBD1; v_gene: TRBV6-5; CDR3aa: CASSYGTAGEDSPLHF; CDR3nt: TGTGCCAGCAGTTACGGGACAGCCGGCGAGGATTCACCCCTCCACTTT
j_gene: TRBJ1-5; abundance: NA; d_gene: NA; v_gene: TRBV6-6; CDR3aa: CASSPGEGGNQPQHF; CDR3nt: TGTGCCAGCAGCCCCGGGGAGGGGGGCAATCAGCCCCAGCATTTT
j_gene: TRBJ2-2; abundance: NA; d_gene: TRBD1; v_gene: TRBV5-4; CDR3aa: CAYRSLPGQVTGELFF; CDR3nt: TGTGCCTACCGCTCCCTACCGGGACAGGTTACCGGGGAGCTGTTTTTT
j_gene: TRBJ1-1; abundance: NA; d_gene: NA; v_gene: TRBV16; CDR3aa: CASSPTRGGTEAFF; CDR3nt: TGTGCCAGCAGCCCCACACGGGGCGGCACTGAAGCTTTCTTT
j_gene: TRBJ2-7; abundance: NA; d_gene: NA; v_gene: TRBV27; CDR3aa: CASSYTQGYEQYF; CDR3nt: TGTGCCAGCAGTTACACGCAGGGCTACGAGCAGTACTTC
j_gene: TRBJ2-3; abundance: NA; d_gene: NA; v_gene: TRBV29-1; CDR3aa: CSVEGIQGATDTQYF; CDR3nt: TGCAGCGTTGAAGGGATACAGGGAGCCACAGATACGCAGTATTTT
j_gene: TRBJ1-4; abundance: NA; d_gene: TRBD1; v_gene: TRBV4-2; CDR3aa: CASSQDLPGTANEKLFF; CDR3nt: TGTGCCAGCAGCCAAGATCTTCCGGGGACAGCGAATGAAAAACTGTTTTTT
j_gene: TRBJ2-1; abundance: NA; d_gene: NA; v_gene: TRBV19; CDR3aa: CASSLRVIDEQFF; CDR3nt: TGTGCCAGTAGTCTCAGGGTGATCGATGAGCAGTTCTTC
j_gene: TRBJ1-4; abundance: NA; d_gene: NA; v_gene: TRBV30; CDR3aa: CAWSHTGLPNEKLFF; CDR3nt: TGTGCCTGGAGTCACACAGGGCTCCCTAATGAAAAACTGTTTTTT
j_gene: TRBJ2-3; abundance: NA; d_gene: TRBD1; v_gene: TRBV7-2; CDR3aa: CASSNLGQGTDTQYF; CDR3nt: TGTGCCAGCAGCAACCTTGGACAGGGCACAGATACGCAGTATTTT
j_gene: TRBJ2-7; abundance: NA; d_gene: NA; v_gene: TRBV13; CDR3aa: CASSSPGLRSRRQYF; CDR3nt: TGTGCCAGCAGCTCGCCGGGACTGCGGTCCAGGCGGCAGTACTTC
j_gene: TRBJ1-1; abundance: NA; d_gene: NA; v_gene: TRBV27; CDR3aa: CASSLLGFVNTEAFF; CDR3nt: TGTGCCAGCAGTTTATTGGGATTCGTGAACACTGAAGCTTTCTTT
j_gene: TRBJ1-5; abundance: NA; d_gene: NA; v_gene: TRBV4-1; CDR3aa: CASSRYRDSNQPQHF; CDR3nt: TGCGCCAGCAGCCGGTACAGAGATAGCAATCAGCCCCAGCATTTT
j_gene: TRBJ1-2; abundance: once; d_gene: NA; v_gene: TRBV4-1; CDR3aa: CASSQVGGDYGYTF; CDR3nt: TGCGCCAGCAGCCAAGTAGGCGGTGACTATGGCTACACCTTC
j_gene: TRBJ2-2; abundance: NA; d_gene: NA; v_gene: TRBV7-9; CDR3aa: CASSLEIGSTGELFF; CDR3nt: TGTGCCAGCAGCTTAGAAATAGGGAGCACCGGGGAGCTGTTTTTT
j_gene: TRBJ2-7; abundance: NA; d_gene: NA; v_gene: TRBV28; CDR3aa: CASSSTGLGEQYF; CDR3nt: TGTGCCAGCAGTAGCACGGGCCTCGGCGAGCAGTACTTC
j_gene: TRBJ1-5; abundance: NA; d_gene: NA; v_gene: TRBV27; CDR3aa: CASSLQSNQPQHF; CDR3nt: TGTGCCAGCAGTTTACAAAGTAATCAGCCCCAGCATTTT
j_gene: TRBJ1-1; abundance: NA; d_gene: NA; v_gene: TRBV7-3; CDR3aa: CASSLTPVGFPNTEAFF; CDR3nt: TGTGCCAGCAGCTTAACCCCCGTCGGCTTCCCGAACACTGAAGCTTTCTTT
j_gene: TRBJ2-7; abundance: NA; d_gene: TRBD1; v_gene: TRBV19; CDR3aa: CASTPGQGGQYEQYF; CDR3nt: TGTGCCAGTACTCCCGGACAGGGTGGGCAGTACGAGCAGTACTTC
j_gene: TRBJ1-1; abundance: NA; d_gene: NA; v_gene: TRBV6-6; CDR3aa: CASSYSIGRRTEAFF; CDR3nt: TGTGCCAGCAGTTACTCGATAGGCAGGCGCACTGAAGCTTTCTTT
j_gene: TRBJ2-6; abundance: NA; d_gene: NA; v_gene: TRBV3-1/TRBV3-2; CDR3aa: CASSPRTSSGANVLTF; CDR3nt: TGTGCCAGCAGCCCGCGGACGAGCTCTGGGGCCAACGTCCTGACTTTC
j_gene: TRBJ1-5; abundance: NA; d_gene: TRBD1; v_gene: TRBV6-2/TRBV6-3; CDR3aa: CASSYSSGGAQPQHF; CDR3nt: TGTGCCAGCAGTTACTCATCAGGGGGGGCTCAGCCCCAGCATTTT
j_gene: TRBJ1-1; abundance: NA; d_gene: TRBD1; v_gene: TRBV29-1; CDR3aa: CSVEGTGWNTEAFF; CDR3nt: TGCAGCGTGGAAGGGACAGGGTGGAACACTGAAGCTTTCTTT